This T cell receptor (beta chain) comes out of a study of patients and donors after allogeneic stem cell transplantation (dated by TCRdb to about 2020). A word on this clonotype: What this receptor recognizes is not known. The sample holds no much larger clone one base away, and base qualities are not on file.

The protocol used for the library was RT-PCR. The listed sequencing device is NextSeq 550. TCRdb reprocessing: public reads trimmed at Q25 with fastp, clones called with MiXCR, in-frame beta chains kept. Every CDR3 protein is listed once, alongside the most common genes and DNA of its rows. The sample table shows a few hundred thousand distinct CDR3 sequences, and roughly 38% are seen once. The top ten clonotypes cover around a tenth of the sample. Deletion took 4 bases off V and 6 bases off J, with a span of 13 bases between the germline ends. CDR1 SGHRS and CDR2 YFSETQ were looked up in the germline V gene. The CDR3 measures 13 amino acids from cysteine to phenylalanine. The only DNA kept is the CDR3, 39 bases in frame from the first base.

Material for sequencing was blood, either unsorted or a sorted T cell fraction (not recorded which). This TCR derives from a human donor who was either an allogeneic HSCT recipient or a stem cell or donor lymphocyte infusion donor (not recorded which). It is not recorded whose cells these are; they may come from a transplant donor. The chain is encoded by TRBV5-1 joined to TRBJ1-2, with no reliable assignment of the D segment. The sequenced DNA: TGCGCCAGCAGCCCAAAGGAGTATCATGGCTACACCTTC. Protein translation: CASSPKEYHGYTF.